This T cell receptor beta chain was sequenced for a study of blood T cell repertoires in COVID-19. Whole-study context: The United States, Italy and Spain were the sources of the acute and convalescent COVID-19 samples.

Per germline, CDR1 MNHNS and CDR2 SASEGT. The V end was cut by 2 bases, the J end by 5 bases, with 9 bases between. The CDR3 totals 13 residues. The method was immunoSEQ multiplex PCR; TCRdb's version includes in-frame clones alone and lacks a portion of them. The sample has around 300,000 clones; 90% are singletons. This sequence originates from a woman aged 25-40 years with COVID-19, enrolled during active disease. The rearrangement links TRBV6-1 to TRBJ1-1; D call uncertain. Sequenced: peripheral blood. CDR3 bases: TGTGCCAGCAGTGAACTGGGGAGGACTGAAGCTTTCTTT. Encoded protein: CASSELGRTEAFF.